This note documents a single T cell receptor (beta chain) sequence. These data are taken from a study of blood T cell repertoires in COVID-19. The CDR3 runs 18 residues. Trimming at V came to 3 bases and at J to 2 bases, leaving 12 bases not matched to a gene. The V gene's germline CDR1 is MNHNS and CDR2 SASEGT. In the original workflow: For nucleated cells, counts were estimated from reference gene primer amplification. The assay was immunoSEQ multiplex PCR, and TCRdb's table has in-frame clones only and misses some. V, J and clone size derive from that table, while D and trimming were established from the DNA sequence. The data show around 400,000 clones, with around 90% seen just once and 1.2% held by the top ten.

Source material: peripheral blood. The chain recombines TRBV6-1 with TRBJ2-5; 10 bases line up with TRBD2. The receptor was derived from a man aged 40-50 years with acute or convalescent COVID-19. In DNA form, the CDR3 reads TGTGCCAGCAGTGACCCGCTTATTTCAGCGGGGGGGCAAGAGACCCAGTACTTC. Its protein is CASSDPLISAGGQETQYF.